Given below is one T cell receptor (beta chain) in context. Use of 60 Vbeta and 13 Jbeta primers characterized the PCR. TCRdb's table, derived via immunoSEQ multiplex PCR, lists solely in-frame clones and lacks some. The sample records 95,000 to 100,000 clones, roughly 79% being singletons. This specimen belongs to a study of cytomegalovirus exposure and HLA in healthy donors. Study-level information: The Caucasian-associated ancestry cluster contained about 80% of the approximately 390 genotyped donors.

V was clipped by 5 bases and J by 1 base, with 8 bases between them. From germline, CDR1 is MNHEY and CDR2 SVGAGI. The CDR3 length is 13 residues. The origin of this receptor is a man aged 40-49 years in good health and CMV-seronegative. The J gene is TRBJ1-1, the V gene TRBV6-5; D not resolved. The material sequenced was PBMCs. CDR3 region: CASSLRGNTEAFF. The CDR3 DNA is TGTGCCAGCAGTCTACGAGGGAACACTGAAGCTTTCTTT.